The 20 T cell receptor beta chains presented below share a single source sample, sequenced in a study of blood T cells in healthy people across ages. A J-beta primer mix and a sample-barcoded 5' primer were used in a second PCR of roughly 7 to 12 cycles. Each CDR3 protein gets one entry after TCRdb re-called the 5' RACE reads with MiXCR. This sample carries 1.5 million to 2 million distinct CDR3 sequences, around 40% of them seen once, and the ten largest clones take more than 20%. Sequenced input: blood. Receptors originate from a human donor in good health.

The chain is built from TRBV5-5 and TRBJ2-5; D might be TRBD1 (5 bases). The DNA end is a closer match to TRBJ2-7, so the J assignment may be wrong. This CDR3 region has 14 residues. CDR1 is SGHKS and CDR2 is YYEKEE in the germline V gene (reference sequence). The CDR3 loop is CASSWVARAYEQYF. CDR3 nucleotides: TGTGCCAGCAGCTGGGTCGCCAGGGCCTACGAGCAGTACTTC.

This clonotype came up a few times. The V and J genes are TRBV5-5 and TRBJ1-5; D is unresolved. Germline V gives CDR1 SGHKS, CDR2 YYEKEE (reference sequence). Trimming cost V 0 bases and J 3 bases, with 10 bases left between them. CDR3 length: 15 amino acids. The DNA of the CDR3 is TGTGCCAGCAGCTTGGTGACGGGAGTCAATCAGCCCCAGCATTTT. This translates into CASSLVTGVNQPQHF. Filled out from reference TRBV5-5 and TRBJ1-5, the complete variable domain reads DAGVTQSPTHLIKTRGQQVTLRCSPISGHKSVSWYQQVLGQGPQFIFQYYEKEERGRGNFPDRFSARQFPNYSSELNVNALLLGDSALYLCASSLVTGVNQPQHFGDGTRLSIL.

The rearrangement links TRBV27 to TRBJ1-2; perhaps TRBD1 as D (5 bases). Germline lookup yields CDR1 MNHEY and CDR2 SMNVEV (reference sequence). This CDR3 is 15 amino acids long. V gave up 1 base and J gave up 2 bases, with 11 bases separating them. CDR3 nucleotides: TGTGCCAGCAGTTTATGGGGGGATGGGAACTATGGCTACACCTTC. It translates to CASSLWGDGNYGYTF.

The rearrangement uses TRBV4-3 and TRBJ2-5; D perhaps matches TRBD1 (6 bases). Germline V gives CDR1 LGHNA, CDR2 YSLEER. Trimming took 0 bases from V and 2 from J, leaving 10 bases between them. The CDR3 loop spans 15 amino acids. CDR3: CASSQDRGNQETQYF. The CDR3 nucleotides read TGCGCCAGCAGCCAAGATAGGGGGAATCAAGAGACCCAGTACTTC.

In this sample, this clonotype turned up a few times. The CDR3 sequence is CASSWVGVNTEAFF. In DNA form, the CDR3 reads TGTGCCAGCAGCTGGGTGGGGGTGAACACTGAAGCTTTCTTT. The rearrangement joins TRBV12-3 or TRBV12-4 to TRBJ1-1; the D gene is possibly TRBD1 (5 bases). The CDR3 spans 14 residues. Trimming took 6 bases from V and 0 from J, leaving 11 bases between them.

In DNA form, the CDR3 reads TGTGCCAGCAGTTACTCTCGGGAGGCTAGGTCCCAGCATTTT. This encodes CASSYSREARSQHF. V gene TRBV6-5 combines with J gene TRBJ1-5; no definite D call. From germline, CDR1 is MNHEY and CDR2 SVGAGI. V lost 0 bases and J lost 11, with 14 bases in between. There are 14 residues in the CDR3.

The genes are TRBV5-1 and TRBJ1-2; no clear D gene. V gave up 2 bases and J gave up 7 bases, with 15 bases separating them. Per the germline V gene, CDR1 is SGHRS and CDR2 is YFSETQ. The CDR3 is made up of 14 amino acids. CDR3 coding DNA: TGCGCCAGCAGCTTAGAGCCGGGGTCAGGTGGCTACACCTTC. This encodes CASSLEPGSGGYTF.

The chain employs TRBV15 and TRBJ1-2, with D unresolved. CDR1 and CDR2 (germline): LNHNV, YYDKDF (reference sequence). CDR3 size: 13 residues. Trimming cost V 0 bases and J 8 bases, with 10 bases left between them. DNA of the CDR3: TGTGCCACCAGCAGAGAGAGGGTCGGAGGCTACACCTTC. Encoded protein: CATSRERVGGYTF.

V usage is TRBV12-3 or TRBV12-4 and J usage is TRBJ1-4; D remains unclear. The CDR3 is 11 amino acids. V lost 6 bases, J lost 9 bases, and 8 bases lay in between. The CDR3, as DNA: TGTGCCAGCAGATTCAGGAAAAAACTGTTTTTT. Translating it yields CASRFRKKLFF.

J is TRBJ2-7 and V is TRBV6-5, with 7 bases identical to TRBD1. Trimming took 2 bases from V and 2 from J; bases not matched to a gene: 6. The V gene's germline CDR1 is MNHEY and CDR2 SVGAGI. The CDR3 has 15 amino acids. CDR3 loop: CASSYLQGIPYEQYF. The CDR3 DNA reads TGTGCCAGCAGTTACCTACAGGGGATCCCCTACGAGCAGTACTTC.

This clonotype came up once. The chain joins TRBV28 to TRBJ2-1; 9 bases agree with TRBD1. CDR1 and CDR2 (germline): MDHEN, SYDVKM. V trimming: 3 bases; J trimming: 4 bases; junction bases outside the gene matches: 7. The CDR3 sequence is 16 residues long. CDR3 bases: TGTGCCAGCAGTTTTTCGACAGGGGGTCGGTACAATGAGCAGTTCTTC. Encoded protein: CASSFSTGGRYNEQFF.

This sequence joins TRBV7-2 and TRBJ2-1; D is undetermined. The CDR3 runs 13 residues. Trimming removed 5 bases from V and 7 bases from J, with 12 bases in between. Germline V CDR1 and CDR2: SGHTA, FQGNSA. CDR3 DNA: TGTGCCAGCAGCCCAGCTTCAACTAATGAGCAGTTCTTC. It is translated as CASSPASTNEQFF.

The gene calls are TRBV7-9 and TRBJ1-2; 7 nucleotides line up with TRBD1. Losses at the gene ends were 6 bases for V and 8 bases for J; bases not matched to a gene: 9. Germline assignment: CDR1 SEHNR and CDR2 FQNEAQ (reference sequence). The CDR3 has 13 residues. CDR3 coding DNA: TGTGCCAGCAGGCTGACAGGGATGGAGGGCTACACCTTC. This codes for CASRLTGMEGYTF. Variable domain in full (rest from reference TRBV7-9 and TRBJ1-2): DTGVSQNPRHKITKRGQNVTFRCDPISEHNRLYWYRQTLGQGPEFLTYFQNEAQLEKSRLLSDRFSAERPKGSFSTLEIQRTEQGDSAMYLCASRLTGMEGYTFGSGTRLTVV.

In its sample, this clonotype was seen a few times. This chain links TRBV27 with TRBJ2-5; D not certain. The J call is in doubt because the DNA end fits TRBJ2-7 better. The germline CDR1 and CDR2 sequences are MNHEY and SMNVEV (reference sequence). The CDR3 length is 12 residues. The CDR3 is CASTFSRHEQYF. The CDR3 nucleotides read TGTGCCAGCACCTTTTCTCGACACGAGCAGTACTTC.

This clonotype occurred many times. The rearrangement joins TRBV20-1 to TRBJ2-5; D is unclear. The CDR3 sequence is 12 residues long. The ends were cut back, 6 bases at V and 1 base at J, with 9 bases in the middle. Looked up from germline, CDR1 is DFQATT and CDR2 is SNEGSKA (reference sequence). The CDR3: CSALGSQETQYF. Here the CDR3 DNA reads TGCAGTGCCCTGGGGTCCCAAGAGACCCAGTACTTC.

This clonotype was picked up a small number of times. The CDR3 sequence: CASSLPGRRAFF. CDR3 bases: TGTGCCAGCAGTCTCCCGGGGAGGAGGGCTTTCTTT. The chain carries TRBV6-5 and TRBJ1-1; D gene ambiguous. V gave up 5 bases and J gave up 11 bases, with 15 bases separating them. The germline V gene encodes CDR1 MNHEY and CDR2 SVGAGI. The CDR3 contains 12 residues.

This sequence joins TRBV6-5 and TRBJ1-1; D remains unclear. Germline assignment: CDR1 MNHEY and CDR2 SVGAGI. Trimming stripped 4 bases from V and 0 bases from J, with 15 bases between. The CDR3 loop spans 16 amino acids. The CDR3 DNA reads TGTGCCAGCAGTTCGCCCGAGGGATTTCTGAACACTGAAGCTTTCTTT. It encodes CASSSPEGFLNTEAFF.

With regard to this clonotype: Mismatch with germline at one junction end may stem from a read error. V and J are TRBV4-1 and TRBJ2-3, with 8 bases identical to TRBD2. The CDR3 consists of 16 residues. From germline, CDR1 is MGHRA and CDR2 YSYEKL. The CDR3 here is CVSSLIAGPSTDTQYF. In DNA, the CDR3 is TGCGTCAGCAGCCTAATAGCGGGGCCGAGCACAGATACGCAGTATTTT.

CDR3 sequence (DNA): TGTGCCAGTAGTCCACAACACATCGGGCCCGGGGTAGATACGCAGTATTTT. Protein sequence: CASSPQHIGPGVDTQYF. The chain is built from TRBV19 and TRBJ2-3; D possibly corresponds to TRBD2 (5 bases). The CDR3 consists of 17 residues. Per germline, CDR1 LNHDA and CDR2 SQIVND (reference sequence). The V and J ends lost 5 bases and 5 bases respectively, with 23 bases between them.

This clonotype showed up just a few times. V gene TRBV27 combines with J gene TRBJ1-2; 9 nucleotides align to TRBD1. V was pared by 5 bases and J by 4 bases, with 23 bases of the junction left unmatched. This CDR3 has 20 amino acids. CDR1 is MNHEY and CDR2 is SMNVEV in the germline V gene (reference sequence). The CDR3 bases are TGTGCCAGCAGTCCCCAGTACCTTCGCCCAGGGGGACAGGGTTTCTATGGCTACACCTTC. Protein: CASSPQYLRPGGQGFYGYTF.